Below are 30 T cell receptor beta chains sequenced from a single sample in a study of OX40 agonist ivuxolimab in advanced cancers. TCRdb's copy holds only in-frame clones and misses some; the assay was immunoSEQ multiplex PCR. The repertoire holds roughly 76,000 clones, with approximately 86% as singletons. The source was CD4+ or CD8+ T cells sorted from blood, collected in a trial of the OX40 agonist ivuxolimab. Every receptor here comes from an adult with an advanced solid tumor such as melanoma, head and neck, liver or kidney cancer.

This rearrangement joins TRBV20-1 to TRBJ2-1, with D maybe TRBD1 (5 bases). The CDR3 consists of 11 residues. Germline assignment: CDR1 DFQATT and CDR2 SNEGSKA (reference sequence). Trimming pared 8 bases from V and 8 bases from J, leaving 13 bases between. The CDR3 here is CSFDQGDEQFF. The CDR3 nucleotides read TGCAGTTTTGATCAGGGTGATGAGCAGTTCTTC.

CDR3 sequence: CASSGGPWEQFF. In DNA, the CDR3 is TGTGCCAGCAGCGGGGGACCCTGGGAGCAGTTCTTC. This sequence joins TRBV5-8 and TRBJ2-1, with D tentatively TRBD1 or TRBD2 (5 bases each). Trimming took 4 bases from V and 10 from J, leaving 12 bases between them. The CDR3 consists of 12 residues. The germline V gene has CDR1 SGHTS and CDR2 YDEGEE. Full variable domain (rest looked up from reference TRBV5-8 and TRBJ2-1): EAGVTQSPTHLIKTRGQQATLRCSPISGHTSVYWYQQALGLGLQFLLWYDEGEERNRGNFPPRFSGRQFPNYSSELNVNALELEDSALYLCASSGGPWEQFFGPGTRLTVL.

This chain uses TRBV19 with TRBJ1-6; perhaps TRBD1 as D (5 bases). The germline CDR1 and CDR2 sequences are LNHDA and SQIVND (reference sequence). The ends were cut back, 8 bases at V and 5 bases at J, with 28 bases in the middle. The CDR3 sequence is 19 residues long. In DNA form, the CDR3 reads TGTGCCAGTCCCTCTAAGCGGGACGTACAAGGTATCAATAATTCACCCCTCCACTTT. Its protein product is CASPSKRDVQGINNSPLHF.

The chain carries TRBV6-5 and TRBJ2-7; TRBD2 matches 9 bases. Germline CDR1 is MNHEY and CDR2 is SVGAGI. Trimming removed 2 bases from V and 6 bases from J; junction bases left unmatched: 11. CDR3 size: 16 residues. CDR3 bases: TGTGCCAGCAGTTACGGTGGGAGGGCGGGAGGGGGCGAGCAGTACTTC. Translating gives CASSYGGRAGGGEQYF.

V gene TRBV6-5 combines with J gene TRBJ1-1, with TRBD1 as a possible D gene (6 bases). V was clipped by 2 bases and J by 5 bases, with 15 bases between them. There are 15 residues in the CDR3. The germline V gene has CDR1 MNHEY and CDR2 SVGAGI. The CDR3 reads CASSYTQTGYTEAFF. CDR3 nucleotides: TGTGCCAGCAGTTACACACAAACAGGGTATACTGAAGCTTTCTTT.

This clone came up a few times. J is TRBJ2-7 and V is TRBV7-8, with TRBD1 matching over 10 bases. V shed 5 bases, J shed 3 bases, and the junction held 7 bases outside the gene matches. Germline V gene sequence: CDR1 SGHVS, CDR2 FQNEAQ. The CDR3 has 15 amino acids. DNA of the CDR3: TGTGCCAGCAGCCCAATGGGACAGGGGCACTACGAGCAGTACGTC. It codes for CASSPMGQGHYEQYV.

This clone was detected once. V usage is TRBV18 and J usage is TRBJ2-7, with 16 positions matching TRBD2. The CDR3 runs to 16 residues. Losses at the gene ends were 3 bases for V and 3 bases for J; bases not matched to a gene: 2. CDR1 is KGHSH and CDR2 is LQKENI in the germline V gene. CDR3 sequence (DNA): TGTGCCAGCTCACCGGGACTAGCGGGGGGGCGCTACGAGCAGTACGTC. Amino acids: CASSPGLAGGRYEQYV.

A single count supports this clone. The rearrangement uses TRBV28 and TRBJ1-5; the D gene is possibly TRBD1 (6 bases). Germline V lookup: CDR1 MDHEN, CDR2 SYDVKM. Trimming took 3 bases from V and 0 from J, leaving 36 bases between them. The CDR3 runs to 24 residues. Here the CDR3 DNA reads TGTGCCAGCAGTTTCCCCCAATCGGGTTACGGACAGCCCAAAGAGATACATAGCAATCAGCCCCAGCATTTT. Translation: CASSFPQSGYGQPKEIHSNQPQHF.

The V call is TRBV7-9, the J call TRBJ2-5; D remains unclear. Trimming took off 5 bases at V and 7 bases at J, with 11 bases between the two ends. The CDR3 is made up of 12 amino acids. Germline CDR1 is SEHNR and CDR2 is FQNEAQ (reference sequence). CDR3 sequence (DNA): TGTGCCAGCAGCCCGGCCCTAGGGACCCAGTACTTC. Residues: CASSPALGTQYF.

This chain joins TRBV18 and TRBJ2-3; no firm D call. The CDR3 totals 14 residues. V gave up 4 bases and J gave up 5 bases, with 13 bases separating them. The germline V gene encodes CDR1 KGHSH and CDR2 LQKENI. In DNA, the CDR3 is TGTGCCAGCTCACTTACTTCCGAGAAAGATACGCAGTATTTT. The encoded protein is CASSLTSEKDTQYF.

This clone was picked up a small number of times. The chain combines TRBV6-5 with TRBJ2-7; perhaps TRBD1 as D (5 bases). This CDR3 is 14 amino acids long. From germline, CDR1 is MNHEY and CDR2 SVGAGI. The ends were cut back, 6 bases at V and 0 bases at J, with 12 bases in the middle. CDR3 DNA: TGTGCCAGCAGACCCAGGGCAAGCTCCTACGAGCAGTACTTC. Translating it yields CASRPRASSYEQYF.

This chain's CDR3 is CASSSRSNTEAFF. The CDR3 DNA is TGTGCCAGCAGCTCCCGGTCGAACACTGAAGCTTTCTTT. The chain joins TRBV7-2 to TRBJ1-1; D is undetermined. Germline assignment: CDR1 SGHTA and CDR2 FQGNSA. This CDR3 is 13 amino acids long. The V end was cut by 4 bases, the J end by 1 base, with 7 bases between.

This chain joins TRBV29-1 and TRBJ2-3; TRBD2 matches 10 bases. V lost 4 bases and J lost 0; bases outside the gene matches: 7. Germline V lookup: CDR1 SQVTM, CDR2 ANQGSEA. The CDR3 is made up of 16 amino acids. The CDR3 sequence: CSVGRGLAPSTDTQYF. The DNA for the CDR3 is TGCAGCGTTGGCCGGGGACTAGCGCCGAGCACAGATACGCAGTATTTT.

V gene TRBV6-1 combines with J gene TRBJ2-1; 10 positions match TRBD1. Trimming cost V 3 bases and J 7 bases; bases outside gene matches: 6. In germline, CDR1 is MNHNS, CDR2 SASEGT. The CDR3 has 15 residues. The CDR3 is CASSEYPGQGNEQFF. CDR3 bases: TGTGCCAGCAGTGAGTACCCGGGACAGGGGAATGAGCAGTTCTTC.

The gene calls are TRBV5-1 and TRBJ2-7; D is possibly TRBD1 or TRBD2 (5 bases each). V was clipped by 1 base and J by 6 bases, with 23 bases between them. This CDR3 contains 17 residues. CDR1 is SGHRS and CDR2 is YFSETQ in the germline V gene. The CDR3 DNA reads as TGCGCCAGCAGCTTGTCAGACGCAGGGATGGCTGAGGGCGAGCAGTACTTC. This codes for CASSLSDAGMAEGEQYF.

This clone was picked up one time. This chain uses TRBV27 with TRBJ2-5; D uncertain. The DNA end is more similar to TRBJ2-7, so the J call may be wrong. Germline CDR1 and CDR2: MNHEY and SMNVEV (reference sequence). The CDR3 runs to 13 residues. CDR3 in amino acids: CASNDAALNEQYF. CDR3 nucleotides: TGTGCCAGCAATGACGCGGCCCTCAACGAGCAGTACTTC.

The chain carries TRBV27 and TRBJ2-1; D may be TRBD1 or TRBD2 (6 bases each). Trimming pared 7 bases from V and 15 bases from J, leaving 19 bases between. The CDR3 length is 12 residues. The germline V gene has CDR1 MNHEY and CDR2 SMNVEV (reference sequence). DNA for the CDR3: TGTGCCAGCACCGGGGGCTACCAGCCACCGTTCTTC. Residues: CASTGGYQPPFF.

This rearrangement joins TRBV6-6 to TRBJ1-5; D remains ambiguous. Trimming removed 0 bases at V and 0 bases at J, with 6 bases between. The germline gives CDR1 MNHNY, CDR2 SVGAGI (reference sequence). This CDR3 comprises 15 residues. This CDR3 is CASSYSRYSNQPQHF. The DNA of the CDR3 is TGTGCCAGCAGTTACTCGAGGTATAGCAATCAGCCCCAGCATTTT.

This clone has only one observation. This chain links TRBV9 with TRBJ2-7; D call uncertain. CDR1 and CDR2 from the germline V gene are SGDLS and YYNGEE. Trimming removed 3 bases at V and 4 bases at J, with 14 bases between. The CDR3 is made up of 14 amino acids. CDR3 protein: CASSARGEGYEQYF. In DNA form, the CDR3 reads TGTGCCAGCAGCGCGCGAGGCGAAGGATACGAGCAGTACTTC.

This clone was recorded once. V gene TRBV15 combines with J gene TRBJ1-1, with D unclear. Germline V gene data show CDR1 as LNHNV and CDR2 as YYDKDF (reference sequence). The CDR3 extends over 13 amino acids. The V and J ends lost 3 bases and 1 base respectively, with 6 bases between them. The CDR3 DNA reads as TGTGCCACCAGCAGTTACAGGAACACTGAAGCTTTCTTT. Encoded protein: CATSSYRNTEAFF.

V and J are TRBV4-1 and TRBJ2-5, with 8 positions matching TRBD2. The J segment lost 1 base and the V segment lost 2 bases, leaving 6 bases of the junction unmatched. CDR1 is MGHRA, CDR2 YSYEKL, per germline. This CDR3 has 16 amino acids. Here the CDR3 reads CASSQPKRGTQETQYF. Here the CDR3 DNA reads TGCGCCAGCAGCCAACCTAAGCGGGGGACCCAAGAGACCCAGTACTTC.

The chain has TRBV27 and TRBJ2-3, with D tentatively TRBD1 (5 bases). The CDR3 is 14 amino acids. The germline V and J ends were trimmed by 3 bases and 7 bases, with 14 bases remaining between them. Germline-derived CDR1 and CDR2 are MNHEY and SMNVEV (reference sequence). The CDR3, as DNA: TGTGCCAGCAGTTTTAACCCAGGGTCACATACGCAGTATTTT. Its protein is CASSFNPGSHTQYF.

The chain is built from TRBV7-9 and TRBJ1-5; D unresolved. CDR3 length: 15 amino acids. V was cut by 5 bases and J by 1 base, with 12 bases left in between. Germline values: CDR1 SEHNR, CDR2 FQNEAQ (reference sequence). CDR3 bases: TGTGCCAGCAGCCCAGGAGGACCGAGCAATCAGCCCCAGCATTTT. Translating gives CASSPGGPSNQPQHF. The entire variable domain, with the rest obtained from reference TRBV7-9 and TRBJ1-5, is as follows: DTGVSQNPRHKITKRGQNVTFRCDPISEHNRLYWYRQTLGQGPEFLTYFQNEAQLEKSRLLSDRFSAERPKGSFSTLEIQRTEQGDSAMYLCASSPGGPSNQPQHFGDGTRLSIL.

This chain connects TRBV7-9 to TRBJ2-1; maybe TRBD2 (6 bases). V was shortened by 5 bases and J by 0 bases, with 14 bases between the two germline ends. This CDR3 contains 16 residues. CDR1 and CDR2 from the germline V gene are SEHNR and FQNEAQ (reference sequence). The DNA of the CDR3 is TGTGCCAGCAGCCCCGGGGGATCCGGCTCCTACAATGAGCAGTTCTTC. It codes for CASSPGGSGSYNEQFF.

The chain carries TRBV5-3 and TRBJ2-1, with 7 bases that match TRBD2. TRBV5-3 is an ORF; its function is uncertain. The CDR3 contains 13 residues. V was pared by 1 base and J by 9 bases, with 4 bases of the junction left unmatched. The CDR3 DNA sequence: TGTGCCAGAAGCTTGTTGGGGGAGGGTGAGCAGTTCTTC. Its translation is CARSLLGEGEQFF.

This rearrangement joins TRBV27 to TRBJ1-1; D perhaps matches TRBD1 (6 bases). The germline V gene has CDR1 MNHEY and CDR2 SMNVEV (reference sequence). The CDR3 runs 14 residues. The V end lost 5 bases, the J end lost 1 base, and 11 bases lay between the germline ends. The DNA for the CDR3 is TGTGCCAGCAGTCCCAGGGGCCAGAACACTGAAGCTTTCTTT. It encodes CASSPRGQNTEAFF.

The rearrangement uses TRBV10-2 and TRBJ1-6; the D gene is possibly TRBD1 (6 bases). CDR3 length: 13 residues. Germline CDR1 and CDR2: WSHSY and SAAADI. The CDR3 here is CACSRQGNSPLHF. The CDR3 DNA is TGCGCTTGCTCCCGGCAGGGGAATTCACCCCTCCACTTT.

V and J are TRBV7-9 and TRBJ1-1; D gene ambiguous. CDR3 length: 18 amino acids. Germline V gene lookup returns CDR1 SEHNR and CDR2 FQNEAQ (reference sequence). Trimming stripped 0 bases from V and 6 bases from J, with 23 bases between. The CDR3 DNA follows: TGTGCCAGCAGCTTAGCTTTTCTGGGCTCGAGGCGAAGAGCTGAAGCTTTCTTT. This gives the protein CASSLAFLGSRRRAEAFF.

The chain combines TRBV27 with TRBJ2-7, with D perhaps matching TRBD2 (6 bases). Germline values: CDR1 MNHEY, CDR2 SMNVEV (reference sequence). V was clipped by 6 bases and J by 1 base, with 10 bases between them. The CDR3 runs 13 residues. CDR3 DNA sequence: TGTGCCAGCAGCCCCGGGACTTCCTACGAGCAGTACTTC. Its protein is CASSPGTSYEQYF.

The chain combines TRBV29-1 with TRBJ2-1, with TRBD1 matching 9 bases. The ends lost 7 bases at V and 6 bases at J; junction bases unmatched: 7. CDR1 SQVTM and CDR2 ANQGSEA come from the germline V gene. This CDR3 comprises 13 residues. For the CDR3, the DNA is TGCAGCGCTAGGGACAGGGTGACCAATGAGCAGTTCTTC. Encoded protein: CSARDRVTNEQFF.